This T cell receptor (beta chain) was sequenced in a study of OX40 agonist ivuxolimab in advanced cancers. By share of the sample, this clone is medium-sized. The CDR3 has 14 amino acids. V trimming: 1 base; J trimming: 8 bases; junction bases outside the gene matches: 7. CDR1 is SQVTM and CDR2 is ANQGSEA in the germline V gene. Clones were sequenced by immunoSEQ multiplex PCR, and TCRdb holds only the in-frame ones, with some missing. The sample contains around 36,000 clones, less than 90% of which appear only once. The specimen comprised CD4+ or CD8+ T cells sorted from blood, sampled in a trial of the OX40 agonist ivuxolimab. V usage is TRBV29-1 and J usage is TRBJ1-4; 7 bases line up with TRBD1. This TCR was recovered from an adult with an advanced solid tumor such as melanoma, head and neck, liver or kidney cancer. CDR3 protein: CSVEVTGRREKLFF. The CDR3 DNA reads TGCAGCGTTGAAGTGACAGGGAGGCGAGAAAAACTGTTTTTT.